This T cell receptor (beta chain) was captured in a study of blood T cell repertoires in COVID-19. Study-wide context: Samples of COVID-19 (acute and convalescent) were obtained from the United States, Italy and Spain.

Germline-derived CDR1 and CDR2 are MNHEY and SVGAGI. CDR3 size: 14 residues. Trimming stripped 5 bases from V and 4 bases from J, with 14 bases between. Only in-frame clones appear in the TCRdb table, and some are missing; sequencing was by immunoSEQ multiplex PCR. The sample contains 350,000 to 400,000 clones, around 90% of which appear only once. This clone was seen more than once but under ten times. The specimen was peripheral blood. The origin of this receptor is a man between 18 and 35 years old with active or convalescent COVID-19. The V gene is TRBV6-5, the J gene TRBJ1-2, with D possibly TRBD1 on 5 matching bases. The CDR3 sequence: CASSTGHLSYGYTF. CDR3 nucleotide sequence: TGTGCCAGCAGTACCGGACACCTCTCCTATGGCTACACCTTC.